A selection of T cell receptor beta chains follows, all from one sample in a study of OX40 agonist ivuxolimab in advanced cancers. Sequencing was performed with immunoSEQ multiplex PCR; in TCRdb, only in-frame clones are kept and a portion is missing. The data hold more than 70,000 clones, with about 84% observed a single time. The sequencing here drew on CD4+ or CD8+ T cells sorted from blood, taken in a trial of the OX40 agonist ivuxolimab. The receptors here all came from an adult with an advanced solid tumor such as melanoma, head and neck, liver or kidney cancer. CDR3s include the opening cysteine and the closing phenylalanine or tryptophan. D genes are given only for firm matches. Clone size is given for some rows only: seen once, a few or many times, or a class if the clone is expanded.

v_call	j_call	d_call	clone_size	cdr3_length	cdr3_nt	cdr3_aa
TRBV2	TRBJ2-2	TRBD2	-	17	TGTGCCAGCAGCGCCCCAGCGGGGGGACTCAACACCGGGGAGCTGTTTTTT	CASSAPAGGLNTGELFF
TRBV11-1	TRBJ2-7	TRBD1	-	14	TGTGCCAGCAGCGCTACAACAGGGGGCTACGAGCAGTACTTC	CASSATTGGYEQYF
TRBV6-1	TRBJ1-5	-	-	13	TGTGCCAGCAGTGAATTGTTTCGACAGCCCCAGCATTTT	CASSELFRQPQHF
TRBV7-2	TRBJ1-2	-	-	13	TGTGCCAGCAGCTTATCACAGGACTATGGCTACACCTTC	CASSLSQDYGYTF
TRBV14	TRBJ2-3	-	-	15	TGTGCCAGCAGCCAAAGGACTCCTACCGCCGATACGCAGTATTTT	CASSQRTPTADTQYF
TRBV27	TRBJ2-6	-	few	13	TGTGCCAGCAGTTTTTCTGGGGCCAACGTCCTGACTTTC	CASSFSGANVLTF
TRBV6-5	TRBJ2-7	-	-	14	TGTGCCAGCAGTTATGGAGGCGGACGTTCCGAGCAGTACTTC	CASSYGGGRSEQYF
TRBV10-1	TRBJ2-3	-	-	14	TGCGCCAGCAGTGAGAGACGGGGAACAGATACGCAGTATTTT	CASSERRGTDTQYF
TRBV19	TRBJ1-2	TRBD1	-	14	TGTGCCACCAGAGACAGGGGACTCCTATCCGGCTACACCTTC	CATRDRGLLSGYTF
TRBV2	TRBJ2-1	-	few	13	TGTGCCAGCCTCAGGTCTGCTTACAATGAGCAGTTCTTC	CASLRSAYNEQFF
TRBV5-1	TRBJ2-7	-	-	14	TGCGCCAGCAGCTTGGCGTCAGGGAGATACGAGCAGTACTTC	CASSLASGRYEQYF
TRBV5-4	TRBJ2-3	-	-	13	TGTGCCAGCAGCTTCTCGGGCACAGATACGCAGTATTTT	CASSFSGTDTQYF
TRBV21-1	TRBJ2-2	-	-	15	TGTGCCAGCAGGCCCTGGACAGCTAACACCGGGGAGCTGTTTTTT	CASRPWTANTGELFF
TRBV9	TRBJ2-2	TRBD2	-	16	TGTGCCAGCAGCGTAGGGAGCGGGAGGACGACCGGGGAGCTGTTTTTT	CASSVGSGRTTGELFF
TRBV7-9	TRBJ1-5	TRBD1	-	14	TGTGCCAGCAGCCAAAAGCAGGGGGCTGGCCCCCAGCATTTT	CASSQKQGAGPQHF
TRBV2	TRBJ2-7	-	few	13	TGTGCCAGCAGAACGGACGTCACTTACGAGCAGTACTTC	CASRTDVTYEQYF
TRBV4-1	TRBJ1-2	-	-	15	TGCGCCAGCAGCCAAGATCCCCAGTATAACTATGGCTACACCTTC	CASSQDPQYNYGYTF
TRBV2	TRBJ1-1	TRBD1	-	16	TGTGCCAGCAGGATCAGGGGGTCGAGGGATAAGACTGAAGCTTTCTTT	CASRIRGSRDKTEAFF
TRBV19	TRBJ1-1	-	few	13	TGTGCCAGCCTTGGGGCGGACGGCACTGAAGCTTTCTTT	CASLGADGTEAFF
TRBV6-5	TRBJ2-7	TRBD2	-	14	TGTGCCAGCAGGAGAGCGGGAGGGCCCTACGAGCAGTACTTC	CASRRAGGPYEQYF
TRBV15	TRBJ1-2	-	-	16	TGTGCCACCAGCAGTTCCGGGGGAGGAACAAACTATGGCTACACCTTC	CATSSSGGGTNYGYTF
TRBV7-6	TRBJ2-7	TRBD2	-	13	TGTGCCAGCAGCTTAACACTAGCGGGTGAGCAGTACTTC	CASSLTLAGEQYF
TRBV28	TRBJ1-2	-	once	13	TGTGCCAGCAGTTCACCGGGACGTTATGGCTACACCTTC	CASSSPGRYGYTF
TRBV7-9	TRBJ1-1	-	-	12	TGTGCCAGCAGCCTTCCCCGTGGTGAAGCTTTCTTT	CASSLPRGEAFF
TRBV6-1	TRBJ1-3	-	-	15	TGTGCCAGCAGTGAAGGACCCAGAGCTGGAAACACCATATATTTT	CASSEGPRAGNTIYF
TRBV4-1	TRBJ2-6	-	-	17	TGCGCCAGCAGCCAGCTAAAACGGAGCTCTGGGGCCAACGTCCTGACTTTC	CASSQLKRSSGANVLTF
TRBV15	TRBJ1-1	-	few	13	TGTGCCACCAGCAGAGGGCTGGGCACTGAAGCTTTCTTT	CATSRGLGTEAFF
TRBV7-7	TRBJ2-2	TRBD1	few	15	TGTGCCAGCAGCTTAGGCAGGGGGCAAACCGGGGAGCTGTTTTTT	CASSLGRGQTGELFF
TRBV7-2	TRBJ2-5	-	-	12	TGTGCCAGCAGCTCGTGGAAAGAGACCCAGTACTTC	CASSSWKETQYF
TRBV27	TRBJ2-7	-	-	15	TGTGCCAGCAGTTTCTCCCTAGTGACCGCCTACGAGCAGTACTTC	CASSFSLVTAYEQYF
TRBV29-1	TRBJ2-7	TRBD2	-	14	TGCAGCGTTGAACGACTAGCGGGAGTTTACGAGCAGTACTTC	CSVERLAGVYEQYF
TRBV20-1	TRBJ2-3	-	-	11	TGCAGTGCTAGCAGGGAGGATACGCAGTATTTT	CSASREDTQYF
TRBV11-2	TRBJ1-1	-	-	16	TGTGCCAGCAGCTTAGGGGGCGGTAAGGAGGGCCTGAAAGCTTTCTTT	CASSLGGGKEGLKAFF
TRBV30	TRBJ2-3	-	-	14	TGTGCCTGGCAACGGGGCCGTAACACAGATACGCAGTATTTT	CAWQRGRNTDTQYF
TRBV19	TRBJ1-3	-	-	15	TGTGCCAGTAGTATTAATCGGGGGCCTGGAAACACCATATATTTT	CASSINRGPGNTIYF
TRBV18	TRBJ2-7	-	-	12	TGTGCCAGCTCACCACACCCCTACGAGCAGTACTTC	CASSPHPYEQYF
TRBV7-2	TRBJ1-4	-	once	15	TGTGCCAGCAGCTTGGGGAGTTCAACTAATGAAAAACTGTTTTTT	CASSLGSSTNEKLFF
TRBV19	TRBJ1-2	-	-	17	TGTGCCAGTAGTAGCCCCTACGGAATGACCTCTAACTATGGCTACACCTTC	CASSSPYGMTSNYGYTF
TRBV6-5	TRBJ1-6	-	-	14	TGTGCCAGCAGTTCTGGCCGCTATAATTCACCCCTCCACTTT	CASSSGRYNSPLHF
TRBV29-1	TRBJ2-1	TRBD2	-	13	TGCAGCGTTGTGCGGGAGCTACTGAGTGAGCAGTTCTTC	CSVVRELLSEQFF
TRBV7-2	TRBJ1-5	-	-	14	TGTGCCAGCAGCTTACAAAGGGAGGGACAGCCCCAGCATTTT	CASSLQREGQPQHF
TRBV28	TRBJ2-6	-	-	15	TGTGCCAGCAGTTTATCCGGCTCTGGGGCCAACGTCCTGACTTTC	CASSLSGSGANVLTF
TRBV18	TRBJ1-4	TRBD1	-	17	TGTGCCAGCTCTCCTGGACAGGGGTCGATTCCTAATGAAAAACTGTTTTTT	CASSPGQGSIPNEKLFF
TRBV10-3	TRBJ1-5	-	-	14	TGTGCCATCAGGGCAGGGACTAGCAATCAGCCCCAGCATTTT	CAIRAGTSNQPQHF
TRBV21-1	TRBJ1-2	-	-	14	TGTGCCAGCAGCAAAGTACGGGGCACCTATGGCTACACCTTC	CASSKVRGTYGYTF
TRBV15	TRBJ2-3	-	-	14	TGTGCCACCAGCGAGGGGTTTGGCACAGATACGCAGTATTTT	CATSEGFGTDTQYF
TRBV5-4	TRBJ1-4	TRBD1	-	16	TGTGCCAGCAGCTTGGGAGGGGACAGGGCTAATGAAAAACTGTTTTTT	CASSLGGDRANEKLFF
TRBV10-3	TRBJ1-3	-	-	14	TGTGCCATCAGGCGTGAATACTCTGGAAACACCATATATTTT	CAIRREYSGNTIYF
TRBV11-2	TRBJ1-5	-	few	17	TGTGCCAGCAGCTTAGGGCCCCCAAGCAGTAGCAATCAGCCCCAGCATTTT	CASSLGPPSSSNQPQHF
TRBV5-1	TRBJ1-3	-	few	14	TGCGCCAGCAGCTTGAGCCCCGCCGGAAACACCATATATTTT	CASSLSPAGNTIYF
TRBV28	TRBJ1-2	-	-	14	TGTGCCAGCAGTTTAGAGGCAGGCACCTATGGCTACACCTTC	CASSLEAGTYGYTF